The 3 T cell receptor beta chains given below trace back to one sample, sequenced in a study of CD8+ T cells in alopecia areata. Markers used for sorting pooled cutaneous lymph node cells were CD4, CD8alpha, NKG2D, NKG2ACE and others. Investigators isolated RNA and reverse transcribed it into cDNA to act as the sequencing template. Some clones are missing from TCRdb's copy, which holds only in-frame ones; the method was immunoSEQ multiplex PCR. Recorded here are under 350,000 clones, none singletons. Sequenced: CD4+ T cells sorted from a lymph node. The source is a C3H/HeJ mouse with alopecia areata. MHC haplotype: H2-k.

There are a few counts of this clone. Genes and germline are mouse. The sequenced fragment ends 4 residues before the CDR3 boundary, so the rest is inferred from the germline J gene. Distinct nucleotide sequences in the sample also encode this CDR3. The chain links TRBV13-1 to TRBJ2-7, with 7 bases lining up with TRBD2. The CDR3 runs 14 residues. Germline V gene lookup returns CDR1 NSHNY and CDR2 SYGAGN. With 4 bases clipped from V and 0 bases from J, the junction kept 4 bases outside the gene matches. The DNA read from the CDR3 is TGTGCCAGCAGTCCGGGGGGGAGCTCCTAT. Its protein is CASSPGGSSY. The entire CDR3 is CASSPGGSSYEQYF.

This clone showed up just a few times. Mouse gene names and germline throughout. The read ends 4 residues before the CDR3 terminus; that terminus is restored from the germline J gene. The chain couples TRBV13-1 to TRBJ2-7; D perhaps matches TRBD1 (6 bases). The germline V gene encodes CDR1 NSHNY and CDR2 SYGAGN. The CDR3 length is 13 residues. Between the trimmed V and J ends, which lost 7 bases and 0 bases, there was a span of 11 bases. CDR3 DNA, as far as it was read: TGTGCCAGCGGGGGACAAATCTCCTAT. It translates to CASGGQISY. The complete CDR3 protein is CASGGQISYEQYF.

This clone was recorded a few times. The gene names here belong to mouse. The sequence runs out 4 residues before the end of the CDR3; the remainder is reconstructed from the germline J gene. The chain combines TRBV5 with TRBJ1-2; TRBD1 matches 11 bases. The CDR3 spans 15 residues. Germline V gives CDR1 LGHNA, CDR2 YNLKQL (reference sequence). The sequenced part of the CDR3 DNA is TGTGCCAGCAGCCAAGATGGGGGACAGGGGGCC. Its protein is CASSQDGGQGA. The complete CDR3 reads CASSQDGGQGADYTF.